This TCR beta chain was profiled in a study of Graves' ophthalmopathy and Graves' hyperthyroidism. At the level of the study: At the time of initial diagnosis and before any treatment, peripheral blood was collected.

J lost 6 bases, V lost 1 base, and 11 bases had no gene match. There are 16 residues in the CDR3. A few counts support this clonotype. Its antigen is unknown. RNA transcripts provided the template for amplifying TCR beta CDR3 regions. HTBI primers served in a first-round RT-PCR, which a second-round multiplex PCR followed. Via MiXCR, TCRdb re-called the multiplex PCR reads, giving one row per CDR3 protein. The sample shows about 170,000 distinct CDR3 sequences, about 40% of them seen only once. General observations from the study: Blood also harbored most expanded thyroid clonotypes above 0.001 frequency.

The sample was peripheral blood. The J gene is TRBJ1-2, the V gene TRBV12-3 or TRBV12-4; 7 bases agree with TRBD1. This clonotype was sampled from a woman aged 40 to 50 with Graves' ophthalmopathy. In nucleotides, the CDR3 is TGTGCCAGCAGTTTAGGAGCAGGCAGGGGGGGTGATGGCTACACCTTC. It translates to CASSLGAGRGGDGYTF.